The clone carrying this TCR beta chain was detected many times. Each CDR3 protein is one row after TCRdb ran MiXCR on the 5' RACE reads. Among 130,000 to 150,000 distinct CDR3 sequences listed, about 6.1% were seen once. CDR1 and CDR2 from the germline V gene are LGHNA and YNFKEQ. The ends were cut back, 0 bases at V and 0 bases at J, with 9 bases in the middle. The CDR3 runs 16 residues. The sample originates from a study of T-cell memory formation after mild COVID-19. The TCR originated in an adult woman who had mild COVID-19 (a few samples of this study predate the infection). Cell type and time point are not known. The sequencing input was PBMCs or a T cell subset sorted from them (not recorded which). The chain uses TRBV4-2 and TRBJ2-1; no clear D gene. The CDR3 coding sequence is TGTGCCAGCAGCCAAGAGGACCGGAGCTCCTACAATGAGCAGTTCTTC. Translation: CASSQEDRSSYNEQFF.